The 19 T cell receptor beta chains below were found in one sample sequenced in a study of memory CD4+ T cells and cytomegalovirus serostatus. Here immunoSEQ multiplex PCR was the method, and the copy in TCRdb shows in-frame clones only, minus some. The table lists some 57,000 clones, roughly 80% of them singletons. Single viable CD3+CD4+CD8-CD45RO+ cells were sorted as the memory CD4+ T cells. Sequenced input: memory CD4+ T cells from blood. Receptors were obtained from an adult in good health and CMV-seronegative.

The chain combines TRBV7-2 with TRBJ1-3; D is possibly TRBD1 (5 bases). This CDR3 has 14 amino acids. In germline, CDR1 is SGHTA, CDR2 FQGNSA. Trimming pared 5 bases from V and 2 bases from J, leaving 10 bases between. CDR3 coding DNA: TGTGCCAGCAGCCGGGGGGGGGCTGGAAACACCATATATTTT. Translation gives CASSRGGAGNTIYF.

CDR3 sequence: CASSLGQEQPQHF. The CDR3 bases are TGTGCCAGCAGCTTAGGGCAGGAACAGCCCCAGCATTTT. This chain joins TRBV11-2 and TRBJ1-5; no firm D call. This CDR3 has 13 residues. V gave up 1 base and J gave up 7 bases, with 8 bases separating them. Germline CDR1 is SGHAT and CDR2 is FQNNGV.

V usage is TRBV20-1 and J usage is TRBJ2-3; D not resolved. The CDR3 totals 11 residues. The germline V and J ends were trimmed by 1 base and 5 bases, with 4 bases remaining between them. Looked up from germline, CDR1 is DFQATT and CDR2 is SNEGSKA (reference sequence). The CDR3 here is CSARVGDTQYF. The CDR3 bases are TGCAGTGCTAGAGTGGGAGATACGCAGTATTTT.

This chain joins TRBV15 and TRBJ1-1; the match to TRBD1 covers 9 bases. This CDR3 is 13 amino acids long. Trimming removed 4 bases from V and 5 bases from J; junction bases left unmatched: 2. Germline CDR1 is LNHNV and CDR2 is YYDKDF (reference sequence). The CDR3 bases are TGTGCCACCAGCACCGACAGGGGGACTGAAGCTTTCTTT. Protein: CATSTDRGTEAFF. Drawing the rest from reference TRBV15 and TRBJ1-1, the complete variable domain is DAMVIQNPRYQVTQFGKPVTLSCSQTLNHNVMYWYQQKSSQAPKLLFHYYDKDFNNEADTPDNFQSRRPNTSFCFLDIRSPGLGDTAMYLCATSTDRGTEAFFGQGTRLTVV.

The chain carries TRBV18 and TRBJ1-1, with D uncertain. From germline, CDR1 is KGHSH and CDR2 LQKENI. This CDR3 region has 11 residues. Trimming removed 2 bases from V and 6 bases from J, with 4 bases in between. The CDR3 region has the DNA TGTGCCAGCTCACCAGATGCTGAAGCTTTCTTT. Protein: CASSPDAEAFF. Complete variable domain (other parts from reference TRBV18 and TRBJ1-1): NAGVMQNPRHLVRRRGQEARLRCSPMKGHSHVYWYRQLPEEGLKFMVYLQKENIIDESGMPKERFSAEFPKEGPSILRIQQVVRGDSAAYFCASSPDAEAFFGQGTRLTVV.

The J gene is TRBJ2-3, the V gene TRBV27; D is unclear. Looked up from germline, CDR1 is MNHEY and CDR2 is SMNVEV (reference sequence). The CDR3 contains 15 residues. Trimming left V 4 bases short and J 4 bases short, with 15 bases between. CDR3 nucleotides: TGTGCCAGCAGTTCCCGGCCTCTAACGCCAGATACGCAGTATTTT. Translation gives CASSSRPLTPDTQYF.

The rearrangement links TRBV7-2 to TRBJ1-4, with D unresolved. CDR1 and CDR2 from the germline V gene are SGHTA and FQGNSA. V lost 2 bases, J lost 4 bases, and 5 bases lay in between. The CDR3 has 13 amino acids. CDR3 bases: TGTGCCAGCAGCTTAAAGGTTAATGAAAAACTGTTTTTT. Translated: CASSLKVNEKLFF.

This clone was seen once. J is TRBJ1-5 and V is TRBV6-5; D call uncertain. V was trimmed by 4 bases and J by 6 bases, leaving 7 bases between them. Per the germline V gene, CDR1 is MNHEY and CDR2 is SVGAGI. This CDR3 spans 12 amino acids. CDR3 in DNA: TGTGCCAGCAGTTTTTGGGGTCAGCCCCAGCATTTT. It yields the protein CASSFWGQPQHF.

This rearrangement joins TRBV5-1 to TRBJ2-1; D might be TRBD1 (5 bases). Deletions cut 1 base from V and 1 base from J, with 9 bases between. Germline V lookup: CDR1 SGHRS, CDR2 YFSETQ. The CDR3 totals 15 residues. CDR3 bases: TGCGCCAGCAGCTTGAGGGGTGAATCCTACAATGAGCAGTTCTTC. Protein product: CASSLRGESYNEQFF.

This chain joins TRBV7-2 and TRBJ2-7, with D possibly being TRBD1 (5 bases). V was pared by 5 bases and J by 7 bases, with 18 bases between. The CDR3 runs 14 residues. Germline V gene lookup returns CDR1 SGHTA and CDR2 FQGNSA. CDR3 amino acids: CASSADSGRVEQYF. The CDR3 DNA reads as TGTGCCAGCAGCGCAGACAGTGGCAGAGTAGAGCAGTACTTC. The entire variable domain, with the rest obtained from reference TRBV7-2 and TRBJ2-7, is as follows: GAGVSQSPSNKVTEKGKDVELRCDPISGHTALYWYRQSLGQGLEFLIYFQGNSAPDKSGLPSDRFSAERTGGSVSTLTIQRTQQEDSAVYLCASSADSGRVEQYFGPGTRLTVT.

This clone has only a few counts. The rearrangement uses TRBV6-5 and TRBJ2-5; D gene unclear. Trimming took 6 bases from V and 2 from J, leaving 13 bases between them. CDR1 is MNHEY, CDR2 SVGAGI, per germline. CDR3 length equals 14 residues. CDR3 loop: CASSRQTPQETQYF. The CDR3, as DNA: TGTGCCAGCAGCCGGCAGACCCCACAAGAGACCCAGTACTTC.

This clone occurred once. This chain connects TRBV28 to TRBJ2-1; D perhaps matches TRBD2 (5 bases). This CDR3 region has 14 residues. Looked up from germline, CDR1 is MDHEN and CDR2 is SYDVKM. Trimming took off 8 bases at V and 0 bases at J, with 11 bases between the two ends. This chain's CDR3 is CASVRGLSYNEQFF. CDR3 nucleotides: TGTGCCAGCGTAAGAGGACTCTCCTACAATGAGCAGTTCTTC.

J is TRBJ2-3 and V is TRBV30; perhaps D is TRBD1 or TRBD2 (5 bases each). There are 15 residues in the CDR3. Trimming stripped 1 base from V and 2 bases from J, with 13 bases between. Per the germline V gene, CDR1 is GTSNPN and CDR2 is SVGIG (reference sequence). The CDR3 spells CAWSGDGGFTDTQYF. In nucleotides, the CDR3 is TGTGCCTGGAGTGGGGATGGGGGATTCACAGATACGCAGTATTTT.

This clone is a singleton in its sample. The chain joins TRBV18 to TRBJ2-5; D is undetermined. Germline loops: CDR1 KGHSH, CDR2 LQKENI. V lost 1 base, J lost 4 bases, and 1 base lay in between. The CDR3 contains 11 residues. The DNA for the CDR3 is TGTGCCAGCTCACCACGAGAGACCCAGTACTTC. Protein: CASSPRETQYF.

V usage is TRBV5-4 and J usage is TRBJ2-5; TRBD2 aligns across 11 bases. Germline CDR1 SGHNT, CDR2 YYREEE (reference sequence). This CDR3 region has 17 residues. Trimming removed 4 bases from V and 5 bases from J; junction bases left unmatched: 13. In DNA form, the CDR3 reads TGTGCCAGCAGCCCGCGCCGGTTTAGCGGGAGGGTCGAGACCCAGTACTTC. Translation gives CASSPRRFSGRVETQYF.

The chain couples TRBV7-2 to TRBJ1-1; D is uncertain. Trimming cost V 3 bases and J 5 bases, with 16 bases left between them. CDR3 length equals 15 residues. CDR1 SGHTA and CDR2 FQGNSA come from the germline V gene. In DNA form, the CDR3 reads TGTGCCAGCAGCTTCCGGATAGGGTCAGGAACTGAAGCTTTCTTT. It translates to CASSFRIGSGTEAFF.

This chain connects TRBV9 to TRBJ1-1, with TRBD1 matching over 9 bases. The germline V gene has CDR1 SGDLS and CDR2 YYNGEE. V trimming: 1 base; J trimming: 11 bases; junction bases outside the gene matches: 6. This CDR3 contains 13 residues. CDR3 DNA: TGTGCCAGCAGCGTATTGGAGACAGGGGGGGCTTTCTTT. This codes for CASSVLETGGAFF.

The chain couples TRBV2 to TRBJ2-4, with 11 bases matching TRBD1. The germline V gene encodes CDR1 SNHLY and CDR2 FYNNEI. J gave up 7 bases and V 6 bases, and 5 bases lay outside the gene matches. The CDR3 runs to 14 residues. Written as DNA, the CDR3 is TGTGCCAGCAGCCAGGGGGACAGGGGGAACATTCAGTACTTC. Translation: CASSQGDRGNIQYF.

V usage is TRBV4-1 and J usage is TRBJ2-7, with D maybe TRBD1 (6 bases). V was clipped by 4 bases and J by 7 bases, with 17 bases between them. Looked up from germline, CDR1 is MGHRA and CDR2 is YSYEKL. CDR3 length: 14 residues. DNA for the CDR3: TGCGCCAGCAGCCGGATCGGGACACGAGGAGAGCAGTACTTC. Its translation is CASSRIGTRGEQYF.